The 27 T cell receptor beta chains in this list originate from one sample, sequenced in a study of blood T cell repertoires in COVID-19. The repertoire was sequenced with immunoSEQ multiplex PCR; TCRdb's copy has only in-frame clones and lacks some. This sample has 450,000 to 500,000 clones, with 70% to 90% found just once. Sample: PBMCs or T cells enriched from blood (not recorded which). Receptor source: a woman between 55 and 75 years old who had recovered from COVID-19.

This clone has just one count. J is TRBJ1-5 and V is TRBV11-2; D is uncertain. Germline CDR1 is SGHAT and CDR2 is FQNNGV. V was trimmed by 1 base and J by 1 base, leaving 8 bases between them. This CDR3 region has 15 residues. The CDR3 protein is CASSLGGWSNQPQHF. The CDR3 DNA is TGTGCCAGCAGCTTAGGCGGATGGAGCAATCAGCCCCAGCATTTT.

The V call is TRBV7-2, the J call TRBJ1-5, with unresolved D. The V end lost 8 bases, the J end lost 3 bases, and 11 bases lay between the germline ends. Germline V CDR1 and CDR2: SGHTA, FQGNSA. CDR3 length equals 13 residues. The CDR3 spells CASSPHPNQPQHF. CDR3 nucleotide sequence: TGTGCCAGCTCTCCACACCCCAATCAGCCCCAGCATTTT.

The CDR3 spells CASSSSGTGGRSTEAFF. CDR3 bases: TGCGCCAGCAGTTCGTCCGGGACAGGGGGCCGGAGCACTGAAGCTTTCTTT. The chain carries TRBV5-1 and TRBJ1-1, with TRBD1 identical over 12 bases. The V segment lost 5 bases and the J segment 4 bases; nucleotides outside the gene matches: 12. CDR3 length: 17 residues. Germline V CDR1 and CDR2: SGHRS, YFSETQ.

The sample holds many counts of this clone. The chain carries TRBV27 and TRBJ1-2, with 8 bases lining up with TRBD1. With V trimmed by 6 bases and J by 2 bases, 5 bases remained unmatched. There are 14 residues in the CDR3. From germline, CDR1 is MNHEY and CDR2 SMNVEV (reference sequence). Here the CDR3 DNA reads TGTGCCAGCAGGCGTGCAGGGGGCAACTATGGCTACACCTTC. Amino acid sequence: CASRRAGGNYGYTF.

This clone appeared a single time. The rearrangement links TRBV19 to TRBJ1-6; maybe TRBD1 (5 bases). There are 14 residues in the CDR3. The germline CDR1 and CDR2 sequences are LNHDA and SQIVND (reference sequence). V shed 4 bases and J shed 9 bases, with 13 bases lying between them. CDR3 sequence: CASSKGQGGSPLHF. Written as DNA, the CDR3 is TGTGCCAGTAGTAAGGGGCAGGGAGGTTCACCCCTCCACTTT.

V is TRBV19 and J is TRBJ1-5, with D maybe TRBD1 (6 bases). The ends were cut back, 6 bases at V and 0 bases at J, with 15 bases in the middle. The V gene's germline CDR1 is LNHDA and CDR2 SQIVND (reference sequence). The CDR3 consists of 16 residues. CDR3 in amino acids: CASRMDSTYSNQPQHF. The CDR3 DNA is TGTGCCAGTAGGATGGACAGCACCTATAGCAATCAGCCCCAGCATTTT.

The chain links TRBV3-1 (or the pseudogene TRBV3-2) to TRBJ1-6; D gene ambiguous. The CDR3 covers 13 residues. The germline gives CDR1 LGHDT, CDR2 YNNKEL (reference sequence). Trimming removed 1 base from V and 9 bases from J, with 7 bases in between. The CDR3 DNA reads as TGTGCCAGCAGCCAAGGGTTGGCTTCACCCCTCCACTTT. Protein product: CASSQGLASPLHF.

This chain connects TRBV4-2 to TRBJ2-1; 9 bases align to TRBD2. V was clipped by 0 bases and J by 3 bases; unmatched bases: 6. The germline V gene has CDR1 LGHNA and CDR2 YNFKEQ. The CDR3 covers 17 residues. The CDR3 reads CASSQDLAGKSYNEQFF. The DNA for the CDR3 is TGTGCCAGCAGCCAAGACCTAGCGGGGAAAAGCTACAATGAGCAGTTCTTC.

CDR3 region: CASQAGGKPEAFF. CDR3 nucleotide sequence: TGTGCCAGCCAGGCCGGGGGGAAACCTGAAGCTTTCTTT. J is TRBJ1-1 and V is TRBV6-5; tentative D call: TRBD1 (5 bases). The CDR3 is 13 residues long. V gave up 8 bases and J gave up 6 bases, with 16 bases separating them. Germline V gene data show CDR1 as MNHEY and CDR2 as SVGAGI.

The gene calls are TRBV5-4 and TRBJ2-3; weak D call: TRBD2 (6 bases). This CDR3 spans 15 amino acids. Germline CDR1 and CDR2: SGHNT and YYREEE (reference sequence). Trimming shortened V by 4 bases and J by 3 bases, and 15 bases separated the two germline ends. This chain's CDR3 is CASSIRTTSTDTQYF. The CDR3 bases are TGTGCCAGCAGCATACGGACTACCAGTACAGATACGCAGTATTTT.

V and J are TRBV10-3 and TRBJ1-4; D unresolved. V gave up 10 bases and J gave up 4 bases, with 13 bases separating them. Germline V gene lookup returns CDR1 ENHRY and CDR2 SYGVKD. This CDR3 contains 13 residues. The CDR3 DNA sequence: TGTGCCACGACGACCAACAGTAATGAAAAACTGTTTTTT. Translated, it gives CATTTNSNEKLFF.

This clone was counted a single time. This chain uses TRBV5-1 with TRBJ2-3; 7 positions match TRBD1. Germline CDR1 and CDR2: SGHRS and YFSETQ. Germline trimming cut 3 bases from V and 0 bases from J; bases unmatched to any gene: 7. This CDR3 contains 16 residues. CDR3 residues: CASSSQGPLSTDTQYF. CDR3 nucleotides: TGCGCCAGCAGCTCACAGGGGCCACTCAGCACAGATACGCAGTATTTT.

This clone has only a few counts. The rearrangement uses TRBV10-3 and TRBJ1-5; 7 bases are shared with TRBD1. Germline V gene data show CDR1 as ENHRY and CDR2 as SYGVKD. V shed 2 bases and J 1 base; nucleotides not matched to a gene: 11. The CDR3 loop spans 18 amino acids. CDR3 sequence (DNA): TGTGCCATCAGTGAGGAATTTGGGATAGGGGGCAGCAATCAGCCCCAGCATTTT. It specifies CAISEEFGIGGSNQPQHF.

As DNA, the CDR3 is TGCGCCAGCAGCTTGGAGACAGGGAGAGAGCAGTACGTC. This codes for CASSLETGREQYV. The chain couples TRBV5-1 to TRBJ2-7; 7 bases agree with TRBD1. With V trimmed by 0 bases and J by 7 bases, 4 bases remained unmatched. Germline CDR1 is SGHRS and CDR2 is YFSETQ. This CDR3 has 13 amino acids.

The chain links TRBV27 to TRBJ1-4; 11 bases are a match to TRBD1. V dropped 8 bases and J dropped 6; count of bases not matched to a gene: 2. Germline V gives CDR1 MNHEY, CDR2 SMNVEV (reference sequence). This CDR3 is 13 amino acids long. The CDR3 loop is CASAGQGDEKLFF. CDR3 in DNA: TGTGCCAGCGCGGGACAGGGGGATGAAAAACTGTTTTTT.

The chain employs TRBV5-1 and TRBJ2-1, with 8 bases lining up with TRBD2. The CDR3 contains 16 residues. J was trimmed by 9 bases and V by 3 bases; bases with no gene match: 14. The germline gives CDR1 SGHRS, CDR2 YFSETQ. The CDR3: CASSYQLAEAAGEQFF. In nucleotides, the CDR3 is TGCGCCAGCAGCTACCAACTAGCGGAGGCCGCCGGTGAGCAGTTCTTC.

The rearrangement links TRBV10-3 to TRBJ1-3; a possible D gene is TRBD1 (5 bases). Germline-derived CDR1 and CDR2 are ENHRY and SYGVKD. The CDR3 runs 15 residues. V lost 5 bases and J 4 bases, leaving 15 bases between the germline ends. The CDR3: CAISIQAFIGNTIYF. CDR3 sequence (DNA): TGTGCCATCAGTATACAGGCATTCATCGGAAACACCATATATTTT.

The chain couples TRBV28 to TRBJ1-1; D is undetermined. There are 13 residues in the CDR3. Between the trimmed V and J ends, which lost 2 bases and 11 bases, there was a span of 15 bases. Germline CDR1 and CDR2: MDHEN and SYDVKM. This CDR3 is CASSLDVPPGAFF. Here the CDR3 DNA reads TGTGCCAGCAGTTTAGATGTCCCCCCGGGGGCTTTCTTT.

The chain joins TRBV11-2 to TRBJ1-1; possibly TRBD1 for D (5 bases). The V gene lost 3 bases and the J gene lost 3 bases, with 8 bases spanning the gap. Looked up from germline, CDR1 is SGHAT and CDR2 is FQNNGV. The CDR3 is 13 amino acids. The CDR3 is CASSFWGDTEAFF. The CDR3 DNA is TGTGCCAGCAGCTTTTGGGGCGACACTGAAGCTTTCTTT.

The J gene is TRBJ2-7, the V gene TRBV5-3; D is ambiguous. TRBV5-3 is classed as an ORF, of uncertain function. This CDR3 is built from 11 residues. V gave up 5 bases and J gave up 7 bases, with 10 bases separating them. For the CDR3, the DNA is TGTGCCAGAAGTGCGATCGAAGAGCAGTACGTC. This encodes CARSAIEEQYV.

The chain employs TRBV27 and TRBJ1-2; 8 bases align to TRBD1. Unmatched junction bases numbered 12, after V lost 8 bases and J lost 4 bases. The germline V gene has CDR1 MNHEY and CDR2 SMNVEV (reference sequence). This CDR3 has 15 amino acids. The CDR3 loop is CASRPPGQGPYGYTF. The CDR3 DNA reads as TGTGCCAGCCGCCCACCAGGACAGGGCCCCTATGGCTACACCTTC.

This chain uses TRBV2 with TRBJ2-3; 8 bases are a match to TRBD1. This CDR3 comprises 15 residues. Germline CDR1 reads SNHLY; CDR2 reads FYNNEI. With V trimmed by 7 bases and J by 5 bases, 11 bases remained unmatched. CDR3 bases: TGTGCCAGCACCCAACAGGGGGGCAACGGAGATACGCAGTATTTT. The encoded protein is CASTQQGGNGDTQYF.

For the CDR3, the DNA is TGTGCCACCAGTGCGGTCGGTGAGCAGTTCTTC. The encoded protein is CATSAVGEQFF. This rearrangement joins TRBV24-1 to TRBJ2-1; D is ambiguous. V lost 5 bases, J lost 9 bases, and 7 bases lay in between. CDR3 size: 11 residues. Germline V lookup: CDR1 KGHDR, CDR2 SFDVKD.

CDR3 DNA sequence: TGTGCCAGCTCATTTCGAGAGGGACAGCAGAGACTCCACAATGAGCAGTTCTTC. The encoded protein is CASSFREGQQRLHNEQFF. This sequence joins TRBV18 and TRBJ2-1, with 7 bases lining up with TRBD1. From germline, CDR1 is KGHSH and CDR2 LQKENI. V shed 5 bases and J 5 bases; nucleotides not matched to a gene: 18. CDR3 size: 18 residues.

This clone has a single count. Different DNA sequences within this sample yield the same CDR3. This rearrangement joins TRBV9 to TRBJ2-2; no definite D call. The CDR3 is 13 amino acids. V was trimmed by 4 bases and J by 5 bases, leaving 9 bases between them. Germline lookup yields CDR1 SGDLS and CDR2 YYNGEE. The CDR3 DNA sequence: TGTGCCAGCAGCCCTAGTAATACCGGGGAGCTGTTTTTT. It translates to CASSPSNTGELFF.

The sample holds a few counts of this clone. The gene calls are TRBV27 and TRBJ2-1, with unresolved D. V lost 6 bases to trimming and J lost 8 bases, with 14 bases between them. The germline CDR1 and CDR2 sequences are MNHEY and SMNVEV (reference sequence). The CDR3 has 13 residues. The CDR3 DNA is TGTGCCAGCAGAGTCAGCGCGTCCCATGAGCAGTTCTTC. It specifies CASRVSASHEQFF.

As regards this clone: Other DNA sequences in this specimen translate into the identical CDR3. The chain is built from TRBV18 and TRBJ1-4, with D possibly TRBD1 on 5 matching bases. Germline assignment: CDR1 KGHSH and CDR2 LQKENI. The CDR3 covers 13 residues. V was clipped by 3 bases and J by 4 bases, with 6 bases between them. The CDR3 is CASSPGLNEKLFF. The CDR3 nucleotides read TGTGCCAGCTCACCGGGACTTAATGAAAAACTGTTTTTT.